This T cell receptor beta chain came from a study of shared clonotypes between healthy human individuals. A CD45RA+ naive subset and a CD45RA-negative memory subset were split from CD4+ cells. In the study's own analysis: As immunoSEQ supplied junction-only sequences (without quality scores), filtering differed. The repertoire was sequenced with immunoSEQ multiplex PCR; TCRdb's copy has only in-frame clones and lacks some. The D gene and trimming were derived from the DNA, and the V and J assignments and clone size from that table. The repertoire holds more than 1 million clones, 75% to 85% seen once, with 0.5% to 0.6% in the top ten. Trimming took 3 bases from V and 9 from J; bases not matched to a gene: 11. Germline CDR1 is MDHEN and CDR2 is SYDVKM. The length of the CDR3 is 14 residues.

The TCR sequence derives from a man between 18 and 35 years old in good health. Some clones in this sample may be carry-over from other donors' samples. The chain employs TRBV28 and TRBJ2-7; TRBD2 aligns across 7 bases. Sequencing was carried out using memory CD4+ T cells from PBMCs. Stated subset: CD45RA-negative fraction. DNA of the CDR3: TGTGCCAGCAGTTTGGGGACGGTGGAGCGGGGGCAGTACTTC. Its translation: CASSLGTVERGQYF.